A single TCR beta chain is shown here with its context. This specimen comes from a study of blood T cell repertoires in COVID-19. Study background: Sites in the United States, Italy and Spain provided acute and convalescent COVID-19 samples. Sources were T cells, B-cell-depleted T cells, or PBMCs; the material itself was cDNA or gDNA.

The ends lost 2 bases at V and 7 bases at J; junction bases unmatched: 6. CDR1 and CDR2 (germline): MNHEY, SVGAGI. The CDR3 has 16 residues. In the original analysis: Estimates of nucleated cell counts were drawn from the amplification of reference gene primers. Sequenced by immunoSEQ multiplex PCR; TCRdb stores in-frame clones only, minus some. Clonal size and the V and J genes are those of that table, whereas D and trimming came from the DNA. The sample records 150,000 to 200,000 clones, about 81% being singletons. Sequenced sample: peripheral blood. The TCR comes from a human donor in a cohort sampled during active COVID-19. The V and J genes are TRBV6-5 and TRBJ2-1; TRBD2 matches 12 bases. The CDR3 region has the DNA TGTGCCAGCAGTTACGACGCTAGCGGGGGGGCAAATGAGCAGTTCTTC. The encoded protein is CASSYDASGGANEQFF.